Following are 18 T cell receptor beta chains from one sample sequenced in a study of T cells after yellow fever vaccination (dated by TCRdb to the late 2010s). The treatment or condition label here, explained by the study, means: live attenuated yellow fever vaccine strain. Library construction relied on 5' RACE. Sequencer: Illumina NovaSeq 6000. In-frame beta chains were kept once TCRdb had trimmed the public reads at Q25 with fastp and called clones with MiXCR. Rows with one shared CDR3 protein collapse into an entry with the most common genes and DNA. The table for this sample lists about 210,000 distinct CDR3 sequences; about 3% of them were counted only once. The ten largest account for under 3.5% of the sample. The sequencing used CD4+ T cells sorted from PBMCs, collected 10 days after the yellow fever booster vaccination. The receptors shown here come from a man aged 18 to 29 who received the YFV17D yellow fever vaccine.

There are many counts of this clonotype. The chain couples TRBV5-1 to TRBJ2-6, with no clear D. V was clipped by 1 base and J by 1 base, with 9 bases between them. The CDR3 has 16 residues. Germline assignment: CDR1 SGHRS and CDR2 YFSETQ. CDR3 DNA: TGCGCCAGCAGCTTGTTCCAGGCATCTGGGGCCAACGTCCTGACTTTC. Its translation: CASSLFQASGANVLTF.

This clonotype has at least ten counts. The rearrangement uses TRBV27 and TRBJ2-3, with D tentatively TRBD1 or TRBD2 (5 bases each). V lost 0 bases and J 10 bases, leaving 14 bases between the germline ends. Germline CDR1 MNHEY, CDR2 SMNVEV (reference sequence). The CDR3 is 14 residues long. The CDR3 region is CASSLSSWGPPQYF. CDR3 DNA: TGTGCCAGCAGTTTATCGAGTTGGGGACCCCCGCAGTATTTT.

Ten or more counts support this clonotype. The chain joins TRBV11-2 to TRBJ2-7, with TRBD2 matching 11 bases. In germline, CDR1 is SGHAT, CDR2 FQNNGV. V shed 8 bases, J shed 3 bases, and the junction held 6 bases outside the gene matches. This CDR3 is 14 amino acids long. This CDR3 is CASGTSGGVYEQYF. The DNA for the CDR3 is TGTGCCAGCGGTACTAGCGGGGGCGTCTACGAGCAGTACTTC.

This clonotype occurred many times. The CDR3 spells CSASGGHQNTEAFF. CDR3 coding DNA: TGCAGTGCTAGTGGAGGGCACCAGAACACTGAAGCTTTCTTT. The J gene is TRBJ1-1, the V gene TRBV20-1; D gene uncertain. Germline V CDR1 and CDR2: DFQATT, SNEGSKA (reference sequence). This CDR3 is built from 14 residues. The germline V and J ends were trimmed by 3 bases and 1 base, with 12 bases remaining between them.

This clonotype showed up many times. The chain links TRBV5-1 to TRBJ1-5; 7 positions agree with TRBD1. This CDR3 is 14 amino acids long. From germline, CDR1 is SGHRS and CDR2 YFSETQ. The junction had 8 bases not matched to a gene; V was cut back by 5 bases and J by 6 bases. The CDR3 reads CASRTDREAQPQHF. The CDR3 DNA is TGCGCCAGCAGAACCGACAGGGAGGCTCAGCCCCAGCATTTT.

This clonotype occurred many times. This sequence joins TRBV10-3 and TRBJ2-7; D gene ambiguous. Looked up from germline, CDR1 is ENHRY and CDR2 is SYGVKD. V lost 7 bases and J 2 bases, leaving 12 bases between the germline ends. This CDR3 contains 13 residues. The CDR3 DNA follows: TGTGCCATCAAAAGGGAAAATGCCTACGAGCAGTACGTC. Translating gives CAIKRENAYEQYV.

This clonotype has a handful of counts. The chain carries TRBV10-1 and TRBJ2-4; no clear D gene. The CDR3 consists of 12 residues. Between the trimmed V and J ends, which lost 3 bases and 7 bases, there was a span of 7 bases. Germline V gene data show CDR1 as WNHNN and CDR2 as SYGVQD (reference sequence). In DNA, the CDR3 is TGCGCCAGCAGTGATCGAGAGAACATTCAGTACTTC. It yields the protein CASSDRENIQYF.

The V call is TRBV7-2, the J call TRBJ1-3, with TRBD1 identical over 8 bases. Germline-derived CDR1 and CDR2 are SGHTA and FQGNSA. This CDR3 comprises 16 residues. Trimming removed 1 base from V and 4 bases from J; junction bases left unmatched: 6. CDR3 loop: CASSLVAGGFGNTIYF. In nucleotides, the CDR3 is TGTGCCAGCAGCTTAGTAGCAGGGGGCTTCGGAAACACCATATATTTT.

The J gene is TRBJ1-5, the V gene TRBV20-1, with 7 positions matching TRBD1. J was trimmed by 7 bases and V by 4 bases; bases with no gene match: 10. CDR1 is DFQATT, CDR2 SNEGSKA, per germline (reference sequence). This CDR3 has 14 residues. CDR3 DNA sequence: TGCAGTGCTAACAGGGGAGTGAGAGGGCAGCCCCAGCATTTT. It is translated as CSANRGVRGQPQHF.

The chain couples TRBV20-1 to TRBJ1-5, with D perhaps matching TRBD1 (6 bases). Germline V CDR1 and CDR2: DFQATT, SNEGSKA (reference sequence). The ends were cut back, 3 bases at V and 4 bases at J, with 16 bases in the middle. This CDR3 is built from 15 residues. For the CDR3, the DNA is TGCAGTGCTAGCGACCAGGGGCAGGGGAATCAGCCCCAGCATTTT. Its protein is CSASDQGQGNQPQHF.

This clonotype was seen more than once but under ten times. The chain couples TRBV12-3 or TRBV12-4 to TRBJ2-3; 7 nucleotides line up with TRBD1. The CDR3 is 17 amino acids. J gave up 0 bases and V 2 bases, and 8 bases lay outside the gene matches. This chain's CDR3 is CASSLLDRAPSTDTQYF. The CDR3 DNA reads TGTGCCAGCAGTTTACTAGACAGGGCGCCAAGCACAGATACGCAGTATTTT.

This clonotype was observed many times. The chain carries TRBV6-5 and TRBJ1-3; possible D gene TRBD1, 5 bases. V lost 6 bases and J lost 1, with 10 bases in between. There are 14 residues in the CDR3. The germline V gene has CDR1 MNHEY and CDR2 SVGAGI. CDR3 DNA sequence: TGTGCCAGCAGCTCAGGGTGGTCTGGAAACACCATATATTTT. The encoded protein is CASSSGWSGNTIYF.

Only a few counts were recorded for this clonotype. The chain uses TRBV5-6 and TRBJ2-2, with a possible D match to TRBD1 (5 bases). Germline values: CDR1 SGHDT, CDR2 YYEEEE. CDR3 length equals 14 residues. V was trimmed by 2 bases and J by 4 bases, leaving 9 bases between them. The CDR3 sequence is CASSFIRATGELFF. The CDR3 nucleotides are TGTGCCAGCAGCTTTATCAGGGCCACCGGGGAGCTGTTTTTT.

This clonotype has at least ten counts. The rearrangement joins TRBV5-1 to TRBJ1-2; the D is unclear. V shed 0 bases and J shed 0 bases, with 9 bases lying between them. The CDR3 spans 15 residues. Germline V gene sequence: CDR1 SGHRS, CDR2 YFSETQ. The CDR3 reads CASSLDGRSNYGYTF. CDR3 sequence (DNA): TGCGCCAGCAGCTTGGATGGCCGCTCTAACTATGGCTACACCTTC.

This clonotype was seen ten or more times. This sequence joins TRBV5-5 and TRBJ2-1; D unresolved. The CDR3 length is 12 residues. V was cut by 3 bases and J by 8 bases, with 9 bases left in between. CDR1 and CDR2 from the germline V gene are SGHKS and YYEKEE (reference sequence). The CDR3 coding sequence is TGTGCCAGCAGCTATAGGATCGATGAGCAGTTCTTC. This gives the protein CASSYRIDEQFF.

This clonotype was found a few times. The J gene is TRBJ2-6, the V gene TRBV20-1; the D is unclear. V was pared by 0 bases and J by 6 bases, with 6 bases between. The CDR3 is made up of 13 amino acids. Germline V gene lookup returns CDR1 DFQATT and CDR2 SNEGSKA (reference sequence). DNA of the CDR3: TGCAGTGCTAGAGATACCCAGGCCAACGTCCTGACTTTC. Translation: CSARDTQANVLTF.

This clonotype has ten or more counts. The chain couples TRBV6-5 to TRBJ2-2; tentative D call: TRBD1 (5 bases). The CDR3 totals 17 residues. Germline values: CDR1 MNHEY, CDR2 SVGAGI. V lost 0 bases and J lost 0, with 11 bases in between. The CDR3 DNA is TGTGCCAGCAGTTACTCTTCCCAAGGGGCGAACACCGGGGAGCTGTTTTTT. Its translation is CASSYSSQGANTGELFF.

This clonotype was counted a few times. V is TRBV2 and J is TRBJ1-5, with TRBD1 identical over 7 bases. CDR3 length: 14 residues. V shed 6 bases and J 6 bases; nucleotides not matched to a gene: 8. Germline V gene sequence: CDR1 SNHLY, CDR2 FYNNEI. The CDR3 loop reads CASSPTGRGQPQHF. The CDR3 DNA is TGTGCCAGCAGCCCGACAGGGAGGGGTCAGCCCCAGCATTTT.